The rows below give T cell receptor beta chains drawn from one sample of a study of patients and donors after allogeneic stem cell transplantation. Each CDR3 protein is one row after TCRdb ran MiXCR on the RT-PCR reads. There are fewer than 75,000 distinct CDR3 sequences in the sample; 10% to 15% occur only once, and around a third lies in the top ten. Sequenced: blood, either unsorted or a sorted T cell fraction (not recorded which). The source is a human donor who was either an allogeneic HSCT recipient or a stem cell or donor lymphocyte infusion donor (not recorded which). It is not recorded whose cells these are; they may come from a transplant donor. Each CDR3 is given with its conserved first and last residue. The D gene is left open where the match is weak. Clone size is shown for a subset of rows, as once, few, many or a class of expanded clone.

>TRBJ2-1|TRBV3-1|TRBD1|many
CASSQTGTGPYNEQFF
TGTGCCAGCAGCCAAACCGGGACAGGACCCTACAATGAGCAGTTCTTC
>TRBJ2-3|TRBV9|TRBD2|few
CASSVSGTSFTDTQYF
TGTGCCAGCAGCGTCTCCGGGACTAGTTTCACAGATACGCAGTATTTT
>TRBJ2-7|TRBV29-1|TRBD1|many
CSVTGTGISYEQYF
TGCAGCGTTACCGGGACAGGGATTTCCTACGAGCAGTACTTC
>TRBJ2-1|TRBV20-1|TRBD2|-
CSAPSGSSYNEQFF
TGCAGTGCGCCTAGCGGTAGCTCCTACAATGAGCAGTTCTTC
>TRBJ2-5|TRBV4-1|-|-
CASSQGQRETQYF
TGCGCCAGCAGCCAAGGACAGCGAGAGACCCAGTACTTC
>TRBJ2-2|TRBV20-1|-|-
CSARAGSNTGELFF
TGCAGTGCTAGAGCCGGATCGAACACCGGGGAGCTGTTTTTT
>TRBJ1-4|TRBV20-1|-|many
CSARREKLFF
TGCAGTGCCAGACGAGAAAAACTGTTTTTT
>TRBJ1-2|TRBV7-2|TRBD1|few
CASSLRRGRLGYGYTF
TGTGCCAGCAGCTTAAGGAGGGGGCGTCTAGGCTATGGCTACACCTTC
>TRBJ2-3|TRBV13|-|few
CASSYRSSTDTQYF
TGTGCCAGCAGCTACAGGAGTAGCACAGATACGCAGTATTTT
>TRBJ2-7|TRBV5-5|TRBD2|-
CASNQNLGTRLEYF
TGTGCCAGCAACCAGAACTTAGGGACTAGGCTGGAGTACTTC
>TRBJ2-7|TRBV29-1|-|-
CSVGATYEQYF
TGCAGCGTCGGTGCGACCTACGAGCAGTACTTC
>TRBJ2-7|TRBV12-3/TRBV12-4|-|few
CASSPERVSSYEQYF
TGTGCCAGCAGTCCAGAGCGGGTTAGCTCCTACGAGCAGTACTTC
>TRBJ2-2|TRBV24-1|-|many
CATSDFVEANTGELFF
TGTGCCACCAGTGATTTTGTCGAGGCGAACACCGGGGAGCTGTTTTTT
>TRBJ2-7|TRBV29-1|TRBD1|-
CSVEGLGTGAYEQYF
TGCAGCGTTGAGGGACTCGGGACAGGGGCCTACGAGCAGTACTTC
>TRBJ1-1|TRBV6-5|-|few
CASSTPYTEAFF
TGTGCCAGCAGTACCCCCTACACTGAAGCTTTCTTT
>TRBJ2-3|TRBV5-1|-|-
CASSLVRSKSPDTQYF
TGCGCCAGCAGCTTGGTGAGGTCAAAGTCGCCAGATACGCAGTATTTT
>TRBJ2-5|TRBV6-5|TRBD2|-
CASGAAGGLKETQYF
TGTGCCAGCGGGGCAGCGGGAGGGCTTAAAGAGACCCAGTACTTC